These 20 T cell receptor beta chains share one sample of origin, sequenced in a study of regulatory T cells in long-lasting Graves disease. Specified time point: newly diagnosed GD, antithyroid drugs for less than 3 months. PBMCs were the source of the RNA used for TCR sequencing. The authors built TCR beta libraries using iRepertoire HTBI primers and Arm-PCR of CDR3 regions. TCRdb fed the multiplex PCR reads into MiXCR, producing one record per CDR3 protein. This sample has more than 400,000 distinct CDR3 sequences, with 16% found just once. This sample was also put to use in a study of T cells in Graves' hyperthyroidism and ophthalmopathy.

This specimen was peripheral blood mononuclear cells (PBMCs), taken at new diagnosis, from a patient treated with antithyroid drugs. These TCRs come from a woman between 25 and 40 years old with Graves disease.

This clonotype came up a few times. V is TRBV30 and J is TRBJ2-1; D is unresolved. Germline V gene sequence: CDR1 GTSNPN, CDR2 SVGIG (reference sequence). V was trimmed by 0 bases and J by 8 bases, leaving 8 bases between them. CDR3 length: 12 amino acids. This CDR3 reads CAWSVRQDEQFF. DNA of the CDR3: TGTGCCTGGAGTGTACGGCAGGATGAGCAGTTCTTC.

This clonotype was picked up many times. The V call is TRBV28, the J call TRBJ2-1; D gene ambiguous. CDR1 and CDR2 (germline): MDHEN, SYDVKM. Trimming cost V 2 bases and J 2 bases, with 10 bases left between them. This CDR3 contains 15 residues. CDR3 sequence (DNA): TGTGCCAGCAGTTTACTTACAGCTACCTACAATGAGCAGTTCTTC. Protein product: CASSLLTATYNEQFF. Combining the CDR3 with reference TRBV28 and TRBJ2-1 gives the whole variable domain DVKVTQSSRYLVKRTGEKVFLECVQDMDHENMFWYRQDPGLGLRLIYFSYDVKMKEKGDIPEGYSVSREKKERFSLILESASTNQTSMYLCASSLLTATYNEQFFGPGTRLTVL.

V and J are TRBV5-8 and TRBJ1-2; 8 positions agree with TRBD1. Trimming cost V 4 bases and J 7 bases; bases outside gene matches: 9. This CDR3 comprises 14 residues. In germline, CDR1 is SGHTS, CDR2 YDEGEE. CDR3 nucleotide sequence: TGTGCCAGCAGCCGGACAGGGAGGGTTCGTGGCTACACCTTC. Translated, it gives CASSRTGRVRGYTF. Looking up the rest from reference TRBV5-8 and TRBJ1-2 gives the full variable domain: EAGVTQSPTHLIKTRGQQATLRCSPISGHTSVYWYQQALGLGLQFLLWYDEGEERNRGNFPPRFSGRQFPNYSSELNVNALELEDSALYLCASSRTGRVRGYTFGSGTRLTVV.

This clonotype was observed a few times. V and J are TRBV5-1 and TRBJ1-5, with a weak D call TRBD1 (5 bases). Trimming stripped 3 bases from V and 4 bases from J, with 20 bases between. CDR1 SGHRS and CDR2 YFSETQ come from the germline V gene. The CDR3 consists of 17 residues. As DNA, the CDR3 is TGCGCCAGCAGCTCCGCTCCCACGGGGGGTGGAAATCAGCCCCAGCATTTT. Translated, it gives CASSSAPTGGGNQPQHF.

The sample holds many counts of this clonotype. The CDR3 here is CASSFGQPPGVAEAFF. CDR3 in DNA: TGTGCCAGCAGCTTCGGACAGCCTCCGGGGGTTGCTGAAGCTTTCTTT. V usage is TRBV7-2 and J usage is TRBJ1-1; TRBD1 is a possible D gene (6 bases). Trimming removed 3 bases at V and 6 bases at J, with 20 bases between. The germline V gene has CDR1 SGHTA and CDR2 FQGNSA. The CDR3 is 16 residues long.

The chain joins TRBV3-1 to TRBJ1-2; the match to TRBD1 covers 9 bases. After removal of 3 bases from V and 4 bases from J, the junction contained 6 bases not matched to a gene. CDR3 length: 15 amino acids. CDR1 and CDR2 (germline): LGHDT, YNNKEL (reference sequence). The CDR3 sequence: CASSHIQGAGYGYTF. CDR3 DNA: TGTGCCAGCAGCCATATACAGGGGGCCGGCTATGGCTACACCTTC.

This clonotype was recorded a few times. The chain joins TRBV20-1 to TRBJ1-2; no firm D call. Trimming removed 3 bases from V and 8 bases from J, with 13 bases in between. CDR1 DFQATT and CDR2 SNEGSKA come from the germline V gene (reference sequence). The CDR3 sequence is 12 residues long. CDR3 nucleotides: TGCAGTGCTAGTTTTGTCCGGAGAGGCTACACCTTC. Residues: CSASFVRRGYTF.

Of note for this clonotype: This sequence is one base from a far larger clone and is likely a read error. The rearrangement links TRBV7-2 to TRBJ2-1; TRBD1 is a possible D gene (6 bases). The DNA end is a closer match to TRBJ2-5, so the J assignment may be wrong. The CDR3 has 15 residues. CDR1 SGHTA and CDR2 FQGNSA come from the germline V gene. CDR3 sequence (DNA): TGTGCCAGCAGCTCACCACGACAGGCCATGAAGGCCCAGTACTTC. As protein: CASSSPRQAMKAQYF.

This clonotype was detected a few times. This chain connects TRBV10-1 to TRBJ2-2; D unresolved. Per the germline V gene, CDR1 is WNHNN and CDR2 is SYGVQD (reference sequence). The CDR3 covers 13 residues. Trimming pared 2 bases from V and 5 bases from J, leaving 6 bases between. The DNA for the CDR3 is TGCGCCAGCAGTGAGATGGGGACCGGGGAGCTGTTTTTT. Encoded protein: CASSEMGTGELFF.

This clonotype was counted many times. The rearrangement uses TRBV7-8 and TRBJ2-1; unclear D gene. CDR3 size: 15 residues. Trimming left V 7 bases short and J 0 bases short, with 13 bases between. From germline, CDR1 is SGHVS and CDR2 FQNEAQ. The CDR3 region has the DNA TGTGCCAGCATCCCTCACAGAAGCTCCTACAATGAGCAGTTCTTC. This gives the protein CASIPHRSSYNEQFF.

This clonotype was counted between two and nine times. This rearrangement joins TRBV2 to TRBJ1-5, with 7 bases fitting TRBD1. The CDR3 consists of 15 residues. J gave up 2 bases and V 5 bases, and 6 bases lay outside the gene matches. Germline V gene data show CDR1 as SNHLY and CDR2 as FYNNEI. The CDR3 protein is CASSTGVVGNQPQHF. CDR3 in DNA: TGTGCCAGCAGTACAGGGGTCGTCGGCAATCAGCCCCAGCATTTT.

This clonotype was recorded a few times. The chain recombines TRBV6-1 with TRBJ1-1, with D hard to call. The V end lost 7 bases, the J end lost 0 bases, and 9 bases lay between the germline ends. The CDR3 is made up of 13 amino acids. Germline loops: CDR1 MNHNS, CDR2 SASEGT. DNA of the CDR3: TGTGCCAGCAACGTGATTGTGAACACTGAAGCTTTCTTT. Its translation: CASNVIVNTEAFF.

This clonotype occurred many times. The chain combines TRBV27 with TRBJ2-7; D might be TRBD1 (6 bases). V lost 8 bases, J lost 2 bases, and 19 bases lay in between. This CDR3 has 15 amino acids. Germline V gives CDR1 MNHEY, CDR2 SMNVEV (reference sequence). CDR3 sequence reads: CASGFAAGDTYEQYF. The CDR3 nucleotides read TGTGCCAGCGGCTTCGCGGCAGGGGATACCTACGAGCAGTACTTC.

As for this clonotype: A much larger clone lies one base from this, so it may be a read error. The CDR3 reads CSANRQGGTGAFF. The CDR3 DNA sequence: TGCAGTGCTAATCGGCAGGGGGGCACTGGAGCTTTCTTT. This rearrangement joins TRBV20-1 to TRBJ1-1; 7 positions match TRBD1. The CDR3 contains 13 residues. CDR1 DFQATT and CDR2 SNEGSKA come from the germline V gene (reference sequence).

Here the CDR3 DNA reads TGTGCCAGTAGTATCGGCCCCGGGAATTCACCCCTCCACTTT. Encoded protein: CASSIGPGNSPLHF. The rearrangement links TRBV19 to TRBJ1-6; no definite D call. This CDR3 is 14 amino acids long. The germline CDR1 and CDR2 sequences are LNHDA and SQIVND (reference sequence). Trimming left V 3 bases short and J 7 bases short, with 10 bases between.

This clonotype was seen a few times. The V and J genes are TRBV4-1 and TRBJ2-1, with 10 nucleotides matching TRBD2. V shed 3 bases, J shed 0 bases, and the junction held 5 bases outside the gene matches. Germline CDR1 MGHRA, CDR2 YSYEKL. This CDR3 comprises 17 residues. The CDR3 reads CASSQGLAKNSYNEQFF. The CDR3 DNA sequence: TGCGCCAGCAGCCAGGGACTAGCGAAAAACTCCTACAATGAGCAGTTCTTC.

This clonotype was seen ten or more times. This chain connects TRBV7-9 to TRBJ2-7; 9 bases are shared with TRBD2. The CDR3 extends over 17 amino acids. V dropped 5 bases and J dropped 0; count of bases not matched to a gene: 11. Germline-derived CDR1 and CDR2 are SEHNR and FQNEAQ (reference sequence). The CDR3 spells CASSLSGTSRRSYEQYF. The CDR3 DNA reads TGTGCCAGCAGCCTATCCGGGACTAGCCGCCGCTCCTACGAGCAGTACTTC.

At least ten counts were recorded for this clonotype. The chain uses TRBV2 and TRBJ2-5; possibly TRBD2 for D (5 bases). From germline, CDR1 is SNHLY and CDR2 FYNNEI. CDR3 size: 13 residues. Trimming stripped 6 bases from V and 5 bases from J, with 13 bases between. The CDR3 spells CASRLSERETQYF. CDR3 in DNA: TGTGCCAGCAGGCTCTCGGAGCGGGAGACCCAGTACTTC.

This clonotype was observed at least ten times. The rearrangement joins TRBV30 to TRBJ1-1; possible D gene TRBD1, 5 bases. The V and J ends lost 3 bases and 3 bases respectively, with 14 bases between them. Germline assignment: CDR1 GTSNPN and CDR2 SVGIG (reference sequence). The length of the CDR3 is 14 residues. CDR3: CAWRTGRSYTEAFF. CDR3 DNA sequence: TGTGCCTGGAGAACGGGACGTTCGTACACTGAAGCTTTCTTT.

This rearrangement joins TRBV20-1 to TRBJ2-2; D may be TRBD1 or TRBD2 (5 bases each). The V gene lost 5 bases and the J gene lost 1 base, with 8 bases spanning the gap. Germline lookup yields CDR1 DFQATT and CDR2 SNEGSKA (reference sequence). The length of the CDR3 is 13 residues. The CDR3 DNA reads TGCAGTGCTGGGGACGGGAACACCGGGGAGCTGTTTTTT. Translation: CSAGDGNTGELFF.